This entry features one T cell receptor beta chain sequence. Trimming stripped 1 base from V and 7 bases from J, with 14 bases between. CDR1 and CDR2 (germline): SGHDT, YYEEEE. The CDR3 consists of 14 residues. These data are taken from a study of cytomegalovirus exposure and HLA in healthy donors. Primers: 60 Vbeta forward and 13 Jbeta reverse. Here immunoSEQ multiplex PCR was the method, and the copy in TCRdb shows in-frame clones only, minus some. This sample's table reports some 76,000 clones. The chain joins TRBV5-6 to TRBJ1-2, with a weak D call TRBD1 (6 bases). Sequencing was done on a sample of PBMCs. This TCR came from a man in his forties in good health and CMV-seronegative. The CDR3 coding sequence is TGTGCCAGCAGCTTGAGGGCGGGGGCTGGTGGCTACACCTTC. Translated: CASSLRAGAGGYTF.